This T cell receptor (beta chain) was sequenced in a study of tumor-infiltrating T cells and Merkel cell polyomavirus. Study as a whole: The T cells studied were KLL-specific CD8+ cells against Merkel polyomavirus. Study-wide points: MCC-specific survival improved with roughly 1.9-20% versus roughly 0-0.15% intratumoral KLL-specific T cells.

Of note for this clone: The antigen is not known.

This CDR3 region has 14 residues. Trimming removed 4 bases from V and 0 bases from J, with 10 bases in between. Per germline, CDR1 SGHNT and CDR2 YYREEE (reference sequence). Immunohistochemistry showed robust Merkel cell polyomavirus Large T antigen staining in every patient's tumor. Blood and/or cultured TIL held KLL-tetramer+ cells above 0.04% of CD8+ cells. TCRdb's table, derived via immunoSEQ multiplex PCR, lists solely in-frame clones and lacks some. The sample has over 20,000 clones; around 90% are singletons. Input material: lymph node tissue. The clonotype was recovered from a man aged 45-60 years with Merkel cell carcinoma. The chain links TRBV5-4 to TRBJ1-2, with TRBD1 as a possible D gene (6 bases). The CDR3 region has the DNA TGTGCCAGCAGCCGGGACAAGGCTAACTATGGCTACACCTTC. Its protein product is CASSRDKANYGYTF.